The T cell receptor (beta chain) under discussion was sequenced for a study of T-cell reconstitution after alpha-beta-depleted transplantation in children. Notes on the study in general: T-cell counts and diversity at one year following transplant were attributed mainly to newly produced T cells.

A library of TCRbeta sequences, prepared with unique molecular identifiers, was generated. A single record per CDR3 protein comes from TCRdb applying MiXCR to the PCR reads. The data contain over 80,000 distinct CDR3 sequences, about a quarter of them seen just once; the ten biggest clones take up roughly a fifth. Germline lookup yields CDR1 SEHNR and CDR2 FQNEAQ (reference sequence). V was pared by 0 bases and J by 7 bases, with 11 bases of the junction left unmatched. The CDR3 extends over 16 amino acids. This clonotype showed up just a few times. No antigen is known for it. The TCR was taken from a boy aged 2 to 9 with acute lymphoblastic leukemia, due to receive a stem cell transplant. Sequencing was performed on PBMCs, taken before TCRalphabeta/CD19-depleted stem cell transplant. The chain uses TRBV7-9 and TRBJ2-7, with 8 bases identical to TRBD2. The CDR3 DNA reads TGTGCCAGCAGCTTAGCATATGGGACTAGTTTTGGAGAGCAGTACTTC. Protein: CASSLAYGTSFGEQYF.